This entry features one T cell receptor beta chain sequence. The antigen is undetermined. The data originate from a study of blood T cells in healthy people across ages. This CDR3 region has 12 residues. Combining a sample-barcoded 5' primer with a J-beta primer mix, a second PCR ran for about 6 to 12 cycles. TCRdb re-called the 5' RACE reads through MiXCR, storing one row per CDR3 protein. The sample shows about 290,000 distinct CDR3 sequences, 27% of them seen only once. Study outcomes and limitations: Per million T cells, TCR beta diversity dropped about linearly as age rose.

The study recruited healthy Caucasian donors from Russia who were aged roughly 6 to 90. What was sequenced was blood. The TCR sequence derives from a woman between 70 and 85 years old in good health. The gene calls are TRBV12-3 or TRBV12-4 and TRBJ2-5; no firm D call. The J call may be wrong; the DNA end is better matched by TRBJ2-1. The CDR3 sequence: CASSPRDNEQFF. CDR3 sequence (DNA): TGTGCCAGCAGCCCAAGGGACAATGAGCAGTTCTTC.